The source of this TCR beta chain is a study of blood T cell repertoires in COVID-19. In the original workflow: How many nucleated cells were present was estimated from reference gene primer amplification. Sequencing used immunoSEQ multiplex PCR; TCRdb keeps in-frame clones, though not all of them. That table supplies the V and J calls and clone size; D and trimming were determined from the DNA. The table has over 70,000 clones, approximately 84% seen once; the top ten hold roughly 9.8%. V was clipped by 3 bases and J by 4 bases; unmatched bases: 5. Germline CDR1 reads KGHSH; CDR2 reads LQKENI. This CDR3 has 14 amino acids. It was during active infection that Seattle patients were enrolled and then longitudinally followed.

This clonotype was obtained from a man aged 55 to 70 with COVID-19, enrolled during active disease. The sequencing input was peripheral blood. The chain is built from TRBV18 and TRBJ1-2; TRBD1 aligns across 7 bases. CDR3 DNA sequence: TGTGCCAGCTCACCCCCGGGACAGTTCTATGGCTACACCTTC. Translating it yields CASSPPGQFYGYTF.